The 26 T cell receptor beta chains below come from one sample, sequenced in a study of blood T cell repertoires in COVID-19 (dated by TCRdb to about 2020). The library was made by the immunoSEQ multiplex PCR assay. Drawn from immuneACCESS, this table holds only the in-frame rearrangements with V and J called that TCRdb kept. Clones are partly lost; checked studies trace under half to an unresolved V gene and leave the rest unexplained. For this sample there are 130,000 to 150,000 clones; about 90% appear just once. 30% to 45% of the sample belongs to the ten largest clones. Source material: peripheral blood. These receptors came from a man in his fifties who had recovered from COVID-19.

The rearrangement links TRBV9 to TRBJ2-3; 12 bases align to TRBD2. Germline V gives CDR1 SGDLS, CDR2 YYNGEE. V shed 0 bases, J shed 6 bases, and the junction held 8 bases outside the gene matches. The CDR3 loop spans 17 amino acids. CDR3 protein: CASSVGASGGDGDTQYF. Here the CDR3 DNA reads TGTGCCAGCAGCGTAGGGGCTAGCGGGGGGGATGGCGATACGCAGTATTTT. Full variable domain (outside the CDR3, taken from reference TRBV9 and TRBJ2-3): DSGVTQTPKHLITATGQRVTLRCSPRSGDLSVYWYQQSLDQGLQFLIQYYNGEERAKGNILERFSAQQFPDLHSELNLSSLELGDSALYFCASSVGASGGDGDTQYFGPGTRLTVL.

The chain employs TRBV12-3 or TRBV12-4 and TRBJ2-2; D gene ambiguous. Trimming removed 4 bases at V and 6 bases at J, with 6 bases between. The CDR3 totals 12 residues. The CDR3, as DNA: TGTGCCAGCAGTTCCCTCGCCGGGGAGCTGTTTTTT. Residues: CASSSLAGELFF.

The V call is TRBV4-2, the J call TRBJ1-3; the match to TRBD1 covers 8 bases. CDR3 size: 15 residues. The ends lost 6 bases at V and 2 bases at J; junction bases unmatched: 6. The germline gives CDR1 LGHNA, CDR2 YNFKEQ. CDR3 loop: CASRPMTGAGNTIYF. The CDR3 nucleotides are TGTGCCAGCAGACCAATGACAGGGGCTGGAAACACCATATATTTT.

The chain links TRBV5-1 to TRBJ2-7; 7 nucleotides match TRBD1. The CDR3 sequence is 17 residues long. V was clipped by 4 bases and J by 3 bases; unmatched bases: 16. Germline V gives CDR1 SGHRS, CDR2 YFSETQ. The CDR3 spells CASSRDRAESGVYEQYF. DNA for the CDR3: TGCGCCAGCAGCCGAGACAGGGCTGAATCTGGGGTCTACGAGCAGTACTTC.

In this sample, this clone turned up once. At one end the junction does not follow the germline gene, possibly because of a read error. The chain joins TRBV28 to TRBJ2-7; D might be TRBD1 (5 bases). The CDR3 totals 11 residues. CDR1 and CDR2 from the germline V gene are MDHEN and SYDVKM. The CDR3 loop reads CASRSGLRQDF. DNA of the CDR3: TGTGCCAGCAGGTCAGGGTTACGGCAAGACTTC.

CDR3 region: CASSYGLAAGELFF. In DNA form, the CDR3 reads TGTGCCAGCAGTTACGGACTAGCGGCCGGGGAGCTGTTTTTT. The genes are TRBV6-2 or TRBV6-3 and TRBJ2-2; 10 nucleotides align to TRBD2. V gave up 2 bases and J gave up 6 bases; unmatched junction bases: 0. The germline CDR1 and CDR2 sequences are MNHEY and SVGEGT. CDR3 length: 14 residues.

With respect to this clone: The junction differs from germline at one of its ends, possibly a read error. This chain uses TRBV7-7 with TRBJ2-7; tentatively, D is TRBD1 (5 bases). The CDR3 covers 12 residues. CDR1 is SSHAT, CDR2 FNYEAQ, per germline (reference sequence). The CDR3 nucleotides are TGTGCTAGCAGCCTCCCTCAGGGTGAGCAGTACTTC. Protein sequence: CASSLPQGEQYF. Looking up the rest from reference TRBV7-7 and TRBJ2-7 gives the full variable domain: GAGVSQSPRYKVTKRGQDVTLRCDPISSHATLYWYQQALGQGPEFLTYFNYEAQPDKSGLPSDRFSAERPEGSISTLTIQRTEQRDSAMYRCASSLPQGEQYFGPGTRLTVT.

J is TRBJ1-2 and V is TRBV5-1; possible D gene TRBD1, 6 bases. This CDR3 is built from 12 residues. The germline V gene has CDR1 SGHRS and CDR2 YFSETQ. V gave up 6 bases and J gave up 6 bases, with 12 bases separating them. CDR3 in DNA: TGCGCCAGCACACAGGGCCCGGATGGCTACACCTTC. Its translation: CASTQGPDGYTF.

Concerning this clone: Germline is not matched at one junction end, which may reflect a read error. This chain connects TRBV11-2 to TRBJ1-1, with D perhaps matching TRBD1 (5 bases). In germline, CDR1 is SGHAT, CDR2 FQNNGV. CDR3 size: 12 residues. The CDR3 loop is CASSLVGGEAFF. CDR3 coding DNA: TGTGCCAGCAGTTTAGTCGGGGGTGAAGCTTTCTTT.

For the CDR3, the DNA is TGTGCCAGCAGTTATGAGCCAGGGGGCCTTGAGACCCAGTACTTC. Translation: CASSYEPGGLETQYF. The chain has TRBV28 and TRBJ2-5, with 8 bases aligning to TRBD1. Looked up from germline, CDR1 is MDHEN and CDR2 is SYDVKM. CDR3 length: 15 amino acids. J gave up 5 bases and V 4 bases, and 9 bases lay outside the gene matches.

CDR3 DNA sequence: TGTGCCAGCAGCACCGTGACAGGGTTGACCGGGGAGCTGTTTTTT. Translating gives CASSTVTGLTGELFF. The rearrangement links TRBV5-6 to TRBJ2-2, with 7 bases that match TRBD1. Germline values: CDR1 SGHDT, CDR2 YYEEEE. The CDR3 has 15 amino acids. V dropped 4 bases and J dropped 5; count of bases not matched to a gene: 8.

The chain links TRBV6-1 to TRBJ2-1; TRBD1 matches 7 bases. With 2 bases clipped from V and 0 bases from J, the junction kept 7 bases outside the gene matches. The length of the CDR3 is 17 residues. In germline, CDR1 is MNHNS, CDR2 SASEGT. The CDR3 DNA reads TGTGCCAGCAGTGAACGATACAGGGGAAGCTCCTACAATGAGCAGTTCTTC. Protein product: CASSERYRGSSYNEQFF.

The chain combines TRBV24-1 with TRBJ2-1, with 7 positions matching TRBD1. The germline gives CDR1 KGHDR, CDR2 SFDVKD. The CDR3 loop spans 17 amino acids. With V trimmed by 3 bases and J by 0 bases, 7 bases remained unmatched. CDR3 in amino acids: CATSDGAGGSSYNEQFF. DNA for the CDR3: TGTGCCACCAGTGATGGGGCAGGGGGTAGCTCCTACAATGAGCAGTTCTTC.

The V gene is TRBV30, the J gene TRBJ2-7; 11 nucleotides line up with TRBD1. J lost 5 bases, V lost 8 bases, and 8 bases had no gene match. CDR1 and CDR2 (germline): GTSNPN, SVGIG (reference sequence). The CDR3 is made up of 13 amino acids. The CDR3 region has the DNA TGTGCCGGCAACCGGGACAGGGGGGACGAGCAGTACTTC. Protein sequence: CAGNRDRGDEQYF.

In regard to this clone: The sample contains more than one DNA sequence encoding this CDR3. The chain recombines TRBV9 with TRBJ2-7; TRBD1 matches at 8 bases. The CDR3 has 16 residues. The ends lost 0 bases at V and 3 bases at J; junction bases unmatched: 8. Germline-derived CDR1 and CDR2 are SGDLS and YYNGEE. The CDR3 reads CASSVGGTGGYYEQYF. DNA for the CDR3: TGTGCCAGCAGCGTAGGCGGGACAGGAGGATACTACGAGCAGTACTTC.

The chain employs TRBV6-5 and TRBJ2-5, with D unresolved. V was trimmed by 6 bases and J by 3 bases, leaving 11 bases between them. The germline V gene has CDR1 MNHEY and CDR2 SVGAGI. This CDR3 is 13 amino acids long. CDR3 sequence reads: CASRQHTKETQYF. CDR3 coding DNA: TGTGCCAGCAGACAACATACTAAAGAGACCCAGTACTTC.

In this sample, this clone turned up many times. The chain recombines TRBV3-1 (or the pseudogene TRBV3-2) with TRBJ1-1; 7 nucleotides agree with TRBD1. CDR3 size: 14 residues. Losses at the gene ends were 0 bases for V and 6 bases for J; bases not matched to a gene: 4. From germline, CDR1 is LGHDT and CDR2 YNNKEL (reference sequence). The CDR3 is CASSQETGLAEAFF. The CDR3 region has the DNA TGTGCCAGCAGCCAAGAGACAGGGCTCGCTGAAGCTTTCTTT.

The gene calls are TRBV30 and TRBJ1-2; no definite D call. V was cut by 2 bases and J by 1 base, with 5 bases left in between. Germline V CDR1 and CDR2: GTSNPN, SVGIG (reference sequence). CDR3 length: 12 residues. The CDR3 DNA follows: TGTGCCTGGAGTACAGTTAACTATGGCTACACCTTC. Translated, it gives CAWSTVNYGYTF.

This chain links TRBV5-1 with TRBJ1-4; maybe TRBD1 (5 bases). CDR1 is SGHRS, CDR2 YFSETQ, per germline. The CDR3 is made up of 16 amino acids. V was pared by 0 bases and J by 6 bases, with 15 bases between. The chain's CDR3 is CASSLEFGGDDEKLFF. CDR3 coding DNA: TGCGCCAGCAGCTTGGAGTTCGGGGGAGACGATGAAAAACTGTTTTTT.

This chain links TRBV5-1 with TRBJ2-3; the D gene is possibly TRBD2 (5 bases). V gave up 4 bases and J gave up 1 base, with 22 bases separating them. CDR1 SGHRS and CDR2 YFSETQ come from the germline V gene. This CDR3 spans 18 amino acids. CDR3 amino acids: CASSPGWTGGFGTDTQYF. The DNA for the CDR3 is TGCGCCAGCAGCCCAGGTTGGACGGGCGGGTTCGGCACAGATACGCAGTATTTT.

This clone occurred a few times. The chain couples TRBV19 to TRBJ2-5; perhaps TRBD2 as D (6 bases). The V end lost 4 bases, the J end lost 5 bases, and 20 bases lay between the germline ends. Germline V gene lookup returns CDR1 LNHDA and CDR2 SQIVND (reference sequence). This CDR3 is built from 16 residues. In nucleotides, the CDR3 is TGTGCCAGTAGTACCGGGTGGGGGGATGTCGGTGAGACCCAGTACTTC. Amino acid sequence: CASSTGWGDVGETQYF.

The chain recombines TRBV4-3 with TRBJ1-4; a weak D match, TRBD1 (6 bases). The germline V and J ends were trimmed by 4 bases and 0 bases, with 12 bases remaining between them. Germline V gene sequence: CDR1 LGHNA, CDR2 YSLEER. CDR3 length: 16 amino acids. The CDR3 region is CASSRRDTATNEKLFF. CDR3 in DNA: TGCGCCAGCAGCCGACGGGACACCGCAACTAATGAAAAACTGTTTTTT.

In this sample, this clone turned up once. The rearrangement joins TRBV6-5 to TRBJ1-6; no clear D gene. CDR3 length: 15 amino acids. Germline V lookup: CDR1 MNHEY, CDR2 SVGAGI. Between the trimmed V and J ends, which lost 5 bases and 0 bases, there was a span of 8 bases. The CDR3: CASSQASSYNSPLHF. DNA for the CDR3: TGTGCCAGCAGTCAGGCCTCCTCCTATAATTCACCCCTCCACTTT.

This rearrangement joins TRBV27 to TRBJ2-1, with D possibly matching TRBD1 (6 bases). Germline V CDR1 and CDR2: MNHEY, SMNVEV (reference sequence). The CDR3 is made up of 14 amino acids. Trimming pared 5 bases from V and 2 bases from J, leaving 10 bases between. Here the CDR3 reads CASSDRFAYNEQFF. The CDR3 DNA reads as TGTGCCAGCAGTGACAGGTTTGCCTACAATGAGCAGTTCTTC.

The chain combines TRBV5-1 with TRBJ2-3, with a tentative D call TRBD2 (6 bases). The CDR3 extends over 16 amino acids. Trimming shortened V by 1 base and J by 2 bases, and 14 bases separated the two germline ends. Germline V lookup: CDR1 SGHRS, CDR2 YFSETQ. CDR3 coding DNA: TGCGCCAGCAGCTTGCTTGGGGGGTTTATCACAGATACGCAGTATTTT. Amino acid sequence: CASSLLGGFITDTQYF.

The genes are TRBV7-6 and TRBJ2-5; D perhaps matches TRBD1 (6 bases). This CDR3 is 13 amino acids long. V was clipped by 5 bases and J by 1 base, with 8 bases between them. Germline V gene data show CDR1 as SGHVS and CDR2 as FNYEAQ. CDR3 sequence reads: CASSKGVQETQYF. DNA for the CDR3: TGTGCCAGCAGCAAGGGGGTCCAAGAGACCCAGTACTTC. Variable domain in full (rest from reference TRBV7-6 and TRBJ2-5): GAGVSQSPRYKVTKRGQDVALRCDPISGHVSLYWYRQALGQGPEFLTYFNYEAQQDKSGLPNDRFSAERPEGSISTLTIQRTEQRDSAMYRCASSKGVQETQYFGPGTRLLVL.